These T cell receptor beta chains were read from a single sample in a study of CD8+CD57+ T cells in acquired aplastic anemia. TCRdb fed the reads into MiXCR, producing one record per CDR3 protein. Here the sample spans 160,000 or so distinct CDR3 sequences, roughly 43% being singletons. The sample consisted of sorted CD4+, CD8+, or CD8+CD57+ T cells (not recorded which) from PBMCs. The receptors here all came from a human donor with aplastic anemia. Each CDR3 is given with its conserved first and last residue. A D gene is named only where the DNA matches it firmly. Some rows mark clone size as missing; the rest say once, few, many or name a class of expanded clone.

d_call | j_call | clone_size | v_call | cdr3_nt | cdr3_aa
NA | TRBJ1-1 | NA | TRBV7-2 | TGTGCCAGCAGCCCCACTTTTTGGGATGTGGCTTTCTTT | CASSPTFWDVAFF
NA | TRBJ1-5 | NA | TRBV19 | TGTGCCAGTAGTGGAAGCAATCAGCCCCAGCATTTT | CASSGSNQPQHF
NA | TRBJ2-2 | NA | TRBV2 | TGTGCCAGCACGGGCGAGTCATACACCGGGGAGCTGTTTTTT | CASTGESYTGELFF
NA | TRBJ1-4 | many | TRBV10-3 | TGTGCCACCTCAGGGGACAACAATGAAAAACTGTTTTTT | CATSGDNNEKLFF
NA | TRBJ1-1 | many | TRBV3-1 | TGTGCCAGCAGCCAAAAGGAGAACACTGAAGCTTTCTTT | CASSQKENTEAFF
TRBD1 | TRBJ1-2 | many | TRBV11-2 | TGTGCCAGCAGCCTTCGGACAGGGAGCGCGATCTATGGCTACACCTTC | CASSLRTGSAIYGYTF
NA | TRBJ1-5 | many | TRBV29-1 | TGCAGCGTTTCGGACGGGGTAATCGGCAATCAGCCCCAGCATTTT | CSVSDGVIGNQPQHF
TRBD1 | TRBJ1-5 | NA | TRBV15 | TGTGCCACCAGCGTTGGGAGAGGGGGCGGACAGCCCCAGCATTTT | CATSVGRGGGQPQHF
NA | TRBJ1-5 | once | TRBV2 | TGTGCCAGCAGGGAGAACACCTTTAGCAATCAGCCCCAGCATTTT | CASRENTFSNQPQHF
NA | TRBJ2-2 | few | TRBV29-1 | TGCAGCGTTTTCGGCGGGGAGCTGTTTTTT | CSVFGGELFF
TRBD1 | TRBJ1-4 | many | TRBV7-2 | TGTGCCAGCAGCCTACGACAGGGCCCTAATGAAAAACTGTTTTTT | CASSLRQGPNEKLFF
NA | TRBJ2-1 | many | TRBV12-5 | TGTGCTAGTGGTTCCCGACCCCTCTACAATGAGCAGTTCTTC | CASGSRPLYNEQFF
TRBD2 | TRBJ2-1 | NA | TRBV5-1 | TGCGCCAGCAGCATCGGACTAGCGTTGGATGAGCAGTTCTTC | CASSIGLALDEQFF
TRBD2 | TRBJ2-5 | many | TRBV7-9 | TGTGCCAGCAGCTCCGGGACTACCCAAGAGACCCAGTACTTC | CASSSGTTQETQYF
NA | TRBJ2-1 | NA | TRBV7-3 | TGTGCCAGCAGCTTAACGCGGAATGAGCAGTTCTTC | CASSLTRNEQFF
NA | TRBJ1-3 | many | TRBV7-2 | TGTGCCAGCAGCTTGCCGAAGGGCGGTGGAAACACCATATATTTT | CASSLPKGGGNTIYF
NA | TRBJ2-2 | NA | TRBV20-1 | TGCAGTGCTTCCACCCAGTCGGTCACCGGGGAGCTGTTTTTT | CSASTQSVTGELFF
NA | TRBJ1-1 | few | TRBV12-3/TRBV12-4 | TGTGCCAGCAGTTTAGACGAGGACACTGAAGCTTTCTTT | CASSLDEDTEAFF
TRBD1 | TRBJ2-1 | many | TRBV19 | TGTGCCAGTAGCAAACAGGGGGCCAACAATGAGCAGTTCTTC | CASSKQGANNEQFF
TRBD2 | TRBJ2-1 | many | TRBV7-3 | TGTGCCAGCAGCTTGCGAAGCGGGAGAGGGGATGAGCAGTTCTTC | CASSLRSGRGDEQFF
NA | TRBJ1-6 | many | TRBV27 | TGTGCCAGCAGTTTTGTAGGTTCACCCCTCCACTTT | CASSFVGSPLHF
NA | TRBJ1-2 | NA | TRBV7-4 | TGTGCCTGGGGGTTTAACTATGGCTACACCTTC | CAWGFNYGYTF
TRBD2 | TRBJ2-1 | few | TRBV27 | TGTGCCAGCAGCCGCATAGGACTAGCAGGGCTCTCGGAGCAGTTCTTC | CASSRIGLAGLSEQFF